This record concerns one T cell receptor beta chain sequence. Its antigen is not known. This sample is drawn from a study of monozygotic twins with inflammatory bowel disease. Regarding the study as a whole: Support was absent for any single strong signal or clonotype linked to IBD.

UMIs that had a 6-nucleotide sample barcode were put in using template switching. TCRdb re-called the 5' RACE reads and catalogs CDR3 proteins one per entry, DNA excluded. This sample's clone table lists about 450,000 distinct CDR3 sequences. CDR3 length: 12 amino acids. This TCR was recovered from a human donor with ulcerative colitis or Crohn's disease, or a healthy co-twin of an affected twin (not recorded which). V gene TRBV12-3 or TRBV12-4 combines with J gene TRBJ2-3; TCRdb calls TRBD1, which cannot be checked without DNA. Sequenced: blood. CDR3: CASNPGGGPQYF.